This T cell receptor (beta chain) is from a study of blood T cell repertoires in COVID-19. About the research overall: The cDNA or gDNA used as material had been derived from T cells, B-cell-depleted T cells, or PBMCs.

TCRdb's table, derived via immunoSEQ multiplex PCR, lists solely in-frame clones and lacks some. The repertoire holds fewer than 250,000 clones, about 83% seen once, with 3% to 4.5% in the top ten. Enrollees, roughly 18 to 89 years old, lived in around 23 US areas. Deletions cut 0 bases from V and 4 bases from J, with 21 bases between. This CDR3 is 19 amino acids long. From germline, CDR1 is SEHNR and CDR2 FQNEAQ (reference sequence). Sequenced material: PBMCs or T cells enriched from blood (not recorded which). The rearrangement links TRBV7-9 to TRBJ2-2, with D possibly matching TRBD2 (6 bases). The clonotype originates from a woman in her thirties or forties who had been exposed to COVID-19. This CDR3 is CASSLALGTAARSTGELFF. The CDR3 DNA follows: TGTGCCAGCAGCTTAGCTCTGGGGACTGCAGCGAGGAGCACCGGGGAGCTGTTTTTT.